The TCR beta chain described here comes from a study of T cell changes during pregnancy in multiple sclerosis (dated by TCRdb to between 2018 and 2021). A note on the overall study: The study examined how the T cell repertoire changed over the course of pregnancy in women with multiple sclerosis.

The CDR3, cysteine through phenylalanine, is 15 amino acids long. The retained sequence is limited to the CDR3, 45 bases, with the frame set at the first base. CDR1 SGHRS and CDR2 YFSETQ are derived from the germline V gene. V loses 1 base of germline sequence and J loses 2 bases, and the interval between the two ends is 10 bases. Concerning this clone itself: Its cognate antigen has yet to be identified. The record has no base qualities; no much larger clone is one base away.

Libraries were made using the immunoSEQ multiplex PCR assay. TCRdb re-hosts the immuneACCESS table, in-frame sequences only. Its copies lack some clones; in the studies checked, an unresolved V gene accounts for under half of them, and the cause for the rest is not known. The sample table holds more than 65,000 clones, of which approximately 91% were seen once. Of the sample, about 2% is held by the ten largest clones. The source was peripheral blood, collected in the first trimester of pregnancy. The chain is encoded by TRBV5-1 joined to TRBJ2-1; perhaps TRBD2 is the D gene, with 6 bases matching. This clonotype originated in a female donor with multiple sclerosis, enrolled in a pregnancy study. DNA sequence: TGCGCCAGCAGCTTGCCGCCGGGGGCCTACAATGAGCAGTTCTTC. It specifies CASSLPPGAYNEQFF.